This T cell receptor beta chain was observed in a study of shared clonotypes between healthy human individuals. Study-wide background: For every donor, three CD4 naive, three CD4 memory, two CD8 naive and one CD8 memory plates were used.

Donors were healthy HIV-negative adults without recently reported acute infections or vaccinations. As for this clone: Its antigen is currently unknown. Different DNA sequences within this sample yield the same CDR3.

Study-level results: Naive subsets, compared against memory subsets, generally had larger estimated richness values.

The CDR3 covers 15 residues. V was pared by 3 bases and J by 1 base, with 10 bases between. Germline V gives CDR1 KGHSH, CDR2 LQKENI. TCRdb keeps only in-frame clones here, not all; method: immunoSEQ multiplex PCR. The sample records 950,000 to 1,300,000 clones, around 74% being singletons. The J gene is TRBJ1-3, the V gene TRBV18, with D possibly TRBD1 on 6 matching bases. The receptor was derived from a young man in good health. Sequenced: memory CD4+ T cells sorted from blood. Subset: CD45RA-negative fraction. The DNA of the CDR3 is TGTGCCAGCTCACCGACACAGGGTTCTGGAAACACCATATATTTT. Translating it yields CASSPTQGSGNTIYF.